One sample yielded the 14 T cell receptor beta chains listed below, sequenced in a study of blood T cell repertoires in COVID-19. Profiled with immunoSEQ multiplex PCR; TCRdb holds only in-frame clones, not every one. The repertoire holds approximately 300,000 clones, with roughly 83% as singletons. Sequenced input: peripheral blood. The source is a woman between 50 and 59 years old with acute or convalescent COVID-19.

The chain has TRBV28 and TRBJ2-1, with a possible D match to TRBD1 (5 bases). The CDR3 contains 15 residues. V lost 3 bases and J 10 bases, leaving 19 bases between the germline ends. In germline, CDR1 is MDHEN, CDR2 SYDVKM. CDR3 region: CASSFFYRRQHEQFF. DNA for the CDR3: TGTGCCAGCAGTTTTTTTTACCGGCGACAGCACGAGCAGTTCTTC.

The V and J genes are TRBV4-3 and TRBJ2-1; D might be TRBD1 (9 bases). Trimming took 1 base from V and 6 from J, leaving 25 bases between them. The CDR3 runs 19 residues. Germline V gene data show CDR1 as LGHNA and CDR2 as YSLEER. CDR3 residues: CASSQGGTGFQREINEQFF. CDR3 coding DNA: TGCGCCAGCAGCCAAGGAGGGACAGGGTTCCAGCGGGAGATCAATGAGCAGTTCTTC.

V gene TRBV4-2 combines with J gene TRBJ2-1; TRBD2 agrees at 9 bases. From germline, CDR1 is LGHNA and CDR2 YNFKEQ. Germline trimming cut 0 bases from V and 7 bases from J; bases unmatched to any gene: 10. The CDR3 extends over 17 amino acids. The CDR3 DNA is TGTGCCAGCAGCCAAGATTCGAGCGGGAGGAAGGTAAATGAGCAGTTCTTC. This sequence encodes CASSQDSSGRKVNEQFF.

This chain connects TRBV15 to TRBJ1-2; D perhaps matches TRBD1 (6 bases). The CDR3 consists of 15 residues. V was pared by 2 bases and J by 2 bases, with 12 bases between. Germline CDR1 reads LNHNV; CDR2 reads YYDKDF (reference sequence). The CDR3 protein is CATSRRTAENYGYTF. In DNA form, the CDR3 reads TGTGCCACCAGCAGACGGACAGCAGAAAACTATGGCTACACCTTC. The full variable domain, its missing parts supplied by reference TRBV15 and TRBJ1-2, is DAMVIQNPRYQVTQFGKPVTLSCSQTLNHNVMYWYQQKSSQAPKLLFHYYDKDFNNEADTPDNFQSRRPNTSFCFLDIRSPGLGDTAMYLCATSRRTAENYGYTFGSGTRLTVV.

V usage is TRBV3-1 (or the pseudogene TRBV3-2) and J usage is TRBJ2-7, with 7 positions matching TRBD1. Trimming took 2 bases from V and 6 from J; bases not matched to a gene: 1. The CDR3 is 12 amino acids. In germline, CDR1 is LGHDT, CDR2 YNNKEL (reference sequence). The CDR3 loop reads CASSQNRGEQYF. The CDR3 DNA reads as TGTGCCAGCAGCCAAAACAGGGGCGAGCAGTACTTC.

This rearrangement joins TRBV28 to TRBJ2-7; 7 bases fit TRBD1. The junction had 8 bases not matched to a gene; V was cut back by 5 bases and J by 4 bases. The length of the CDR3 is 14 residues. Germline V gene lookup returns CDR1 MDHEN and CDR2 SYDVKM. CDR3 sequence (DNA): TGTGCCAGCAGTCCCCCGGCCAGGGGGTACGAGCAGTACTTC. Its protein is CASSPPARGYEQYF. The complete variable domain, with remaining parts taken from reference TRBV28 and TRBJ2-7, reads DVKVTQSSRYLVKRTGEKVFLECVQDMDHENMFWYRQDPGLGLRLIYFSYDVKMKEKGDIPEGYSVSREKKERFSLILESASTNQTSMYLCASSPPARGYEQYFGPGTRLTVT.

The chain employs TRBV23-1 and TRBJ2-1; 11 nucleotides match TRBD2. TRBV23-1 is recorded as an ORF, its role being uncertain. With V trimmed by 0 bases and J by 3 bases, 4 bases remained unmatched. The CDR3 covers 17 residues. DNA of the CDR3: TGCGCCAGCAGTCAATCGATAGGGACTAGCGGCTACAATGAGCAGTTCTTC. Protein sequence: CASSQSIGTSGYNEQFF.

The rearrangement links TRBV7-2 to TRBJ2-5; 7 bases fit TRBD1. This CDR3 has 16 residues. Germline-derived CDR1 and CDR2 are SGHTA and FQGNSA. The V segment lost 4 bases and the J segment 1 base; nucleotides outside the gene matches: 9. The CDR3 bases are TGTGCCAGCAGCTACCCCCGGACAGGACGCCAAGAGACCCAGTACTTC. Encoded protein: CASSYPRTGRQETQYF.

This chain links TRBV28 with TRBJ2-1; weak D call: TRBD2 (5 bases). The V gene lost 5 bases and the J gene lost 7 bases, with 24 bases spanning the gap. CDR3 size: 17 residues. Germline CDR1 MDHEN, CDR2 SYDVKM. CDR3 sequence (DNA): TGTGCCAGCAGTCCGTGGAGTAGCGCCGTGTCTTTGAATGAGCAGTTCTTC. It specifies CASSPWSSAVSLNEQFF.

The chain recombines TRBV2 with TRBJ1-6; TRBD1 might be the D (6 bases). CDR1 SNHLY and CDR2 FYNNEI come from the germline V gene. With 6 bases removed from V and 7 bases from J, the gap between germline ends came to 16 bases. The CDR3 is 15 amino acids. CDR3 amino acids: CASSDQGHRNSPLHF. The CDR3 DNA follows: TGTGCCAGCAGCGACCAGGGACACCGCAATTCACCCCTCCACTTT.

The genes are TRBV5-4 and TRBJ2-1; 10 bases match TRBD2. The CDR3 is 15 amino acids. CDR1 and CDR2 from the germline V gene are SGHNT and YYREEE (reference sequence). Germline trimming cut 4 bases from V and 1 base from J; bases unmatched to any gene: 2. In nucleotides, the CDR3 is TGTGCCAGCAGCCCGGGACTAGCGTCCTACAATGAGCAGTTCTTC. Residues: CASSPGLASYNEQFF.

In nucleotides, the CDR3 is TGTGCCAGTAGTATAACTCAATATAGGACGGGAACAAATCAGCCCCAGCATTTT. Translation gives CASSITQYRTGTNQPQHF. This chain links TRBV19 with TRBJ1-5, with D uncertain. Germline V gives CDR1 LNHDA, CDR2 SQIVND (reference sequence). This CDR3 spans 18 amino acids. V was pared by 2 bases and J by 4 bases, with 21 bases between.

This chain connects TRBV7-5 to TRBJ1-2; the D call of TRBD1 is as the table states it, not checked on the DNA. TRBV7-5 is recorded as a pseudogene. There are 15 residues in the CDR3. This chain's CDR3 is CVRIQPGTGPHGYTF. CDR3 coding DNA: TGTGTCAGAATTCAACCCGGGACAGGACCCCATGGCTACACCTTC.

The chain has TRBV7-7 and TRBJ2-2; possible D gene TRBD1, 5 bases. Germline-derived CDR1 and CDR2 are SSHAT and FNYEAQ (reference sequence). Trimming took 1 base from V and 3 from J, leaving 15 bases between them. The CDR3 sequence is 17 residues long. The CDR3 DNA follows: TGTGCCAGCAGCTTAGAACCAGGGTCCCCGTACACCGGGGAGCTGTTTTTT. It translates to CASSLEPGSPYTGELFF.